The clone carrying this T cell receptor (beta chain) showed up many times. Its antigen is not known. Graves' hyperthyroidism is called stable when ophthalmopathy does not progress within 18 months. Hyperthyroidism, newly diagnosed and lasting under 2 months, affected patients aged 18 to 65. The CDR3 has 13 amino acids. Germline V gene sequence: CDR1 MNHEY, CDR2 SVGAGI. Trimming left V 7 bases short and J 0 bases short, with 9 bases between. These data belong to a study of T cells in Graves' hyperthyroidism and ophthalmopathy. RNA transcripts served as the template for amplifying TCR beta CDR3 regions. First-round RT-PCR of the TCR CDR3 relied on the HTBI primer set. TCRdb re-called the multiplex PCR reads with MiXCR, one entry per CDR3 protein. Among approximately 500,000 distinct CDR3 sequences listed, just over 45% were seen once. The study, taken as a whole, reports: Stable hyperthyroidism was told apart from ophthalmopathy by a model built on 13 V-J features. Blood also showed most of the thyroid clonotypes that were expanded above 0.001.

The sample was peripheral blood or thyroid tissue (not recorded which). This sequence was found in a woman younger than 30 with Graves' hyperthyroidism. The chain carries TRBV6-5 and TRBJ1-1; D gene unclear. The CDR3 spells CASTLLLNTEAFF. The CDR3 bases are TGTGCCAGCACCCTATTATTGAACACTGAAGCTTTCTTT.